This TCR beta chain was found in a study of cytomegalovirus exposure and HLA in healthy donors. In regard to this clone: Its cognate antigen is unknown.

The study ran its PCR with 60 Vbeta and 13 Jbeta primers. Using immunoSEQ multiplex PCR, the repertoire was profiled, and TCRdb retains in-frame clones only, with some absent. The table lists about 110,000 clones, approximately 70% of them singletons. Broader study findings: Among the most significant clusters, several appeared linked to common viral pathogens in a later analysis.

The sample comprised PBMCs. The TCR sequence derives from a man between 35 and 55 years old in good health and CMV-seropositive.

The CDR3 nucleotides are TGTGCCAGCAGCCTCCTGGGTGGACAGGGGGCGTATACTGAAGCTTTCTTT. Amino acids: CASSLLGGQGAYTEAFF. V gene TRBV7-9 combines with J gene TRBJ1-1; TRBD1 agrees at 11 bases. Per the germline V gene, CDR1 is SEHNR and CDR2 is FQNEAQ (reference sequence). The CDR3 is 17 residues long. V gave up 5 bases and J gave up 5 bases; unmatched junction bases: 13. The whole variable domain, remainder taken from reference TRBV7-9 and TRBJ1-1, is DTGVSQNPRHKITKRGQNVTFRCDPISEHNRLYWYRQTLGQGPEFLTYFQNEAQLEKSRLLSDRFSAERPKGSFSTLEIQRTEQGDSAMYLCASSLLGGQGAYTEAFFGQGTRLTVV.